The rows below give T cell receptor beta chains drawn from one sample of a study of vaccination effects on CD4 cells after COVID-19. The assay was immunoSEQ multiplex PCR, and TCRdb's table has in-frame clones only and misses some. The sample has about 50,000 clones, nearly 75% seen once. These receptors lack a known antigen. The material sequenced was CD4+ T cells from PBMCs cultured without peptide, taken after COVID-19 vaccination. The source is a human donor who had a prior SARS-CoV-2 infection. Each CDR3 is given with its conserved first and last residue. A D gene is named only where the DNA matches it firmly. Size tells how often a clone was seen (once, few, many) or the class of an expanded clone, and some rows leave it out.

clone_size: NA
j_call: TRBJ1-3
v_call: TRBV7-9
d_call: NA
cdr3_aa: CASSSRTGGNTIYF
cdr3_nt: TGTGCCAGCAGCTCACGGACGGGGGGAAACACCATATATTTT

clone_size: NA
j_call: TRBJ2-5
v_call: TRBV18
d_call: NA
cdr3_aa: CASSRDEETQYF
cdr3_nt: TGTGCCAGCTCACGGGACGAAGAGACCCAGTACTTC

clone_size: NA
j_call: TRBJ1-5
v_call: TRBV30
d_call: NA
cdr3_aa: CAWANRGRTPQHF
cdr3_nt: TGTGCCTGGGCGAACCGAGGTAGGACCCCCCAGCATTTT

clone_size: NA
j_call: TRBJ1-1
v_call: TRBV11-3
d_call: NA
cdr3_aa: CASSYSRGIEAFF
cdr3_nt: TGTGCCAGCAGCTATAGTAGGGGGATTGAAGCTTTCTTT

clone_size: NA
j_call: TRBJ1-2
v_call: TRBV27
d_call: NA
cdr3_aa: CASSYSGSDGYTF
cdr3_nt: TGTGCCAGCAGTTACTCGGGTTCGGATGGCTACACCTTC

clone_size: NA
j_call: TRBJ1-2
v_call: TRBV5-1
d_call: NA
cdr3_aa: CASSSRNYGYTF
cdr3_nt: TGCGCCAGCAGCTCACGTAACTATGGCTACACCTTC

clone_size: NA
j_call: TRBJ2-7
v_call: TRBV7-8
d_call: TRBD2
cdr3_aa: CASSPNFASSGYEQYF
cdr3_nt: TGTGCCAGCAGCCCAAATTTCGCGTCTAGCGGTTACGAGCAGTACTTC

clone_size: NA
j_call: TRBJ2-1
v_call: TRBV5-5
d_call: NA
cdr3_aa: CASSLAGDSYNEQFF
cdr3_nt: TGTGCCAGCAGCTTGGCGGGGGACTCCTACAATGAGCAGTTCTTC

clone_size: NA
j_call: TRBJ2-3
v_call: TRBV11-3
d_call: TRBD2
cdr3_aa: CASSQRDYPSTDTQYF
cdr3_nt: TGTGCCAGCAGCCAGAGGGACTACCCTAGCACAGATACGCAGTATTTT

clone_size: NA
j_call: TRBJ1-3
v_call: TRBV15
d_call: NA
cdr3_aa: CATSRGDRPPNTIYF
cdr3_nt: TGTGCCACCAGCAGAGGAGACAGACCCCCAAACACCATATATTTT

clone_size: NA
j_call: TRBJ2-3
v_call: TRBV4-2
d_call: NA
cdr3_aa: CASSQEVAGQPTDTQYF
cdr3_nt: TGTGCCAGCAGCCAAGAGGTTGCAGGGCAACCCACAGATACGCAGTATTTT

clone_size: NA
j_call: TRBJ2-3
v_call: TRBV5-6
d_call: NA
cdr3_aa: CASSLEGTDTQYF
cdr3_nt: TGTGCCAGCAGCTTGGAGGGCACAGATACGCAGTATTTT

clone_size: NA
j_call: TRBJ2-3
v_call: TRBV5-1
d_call: TRBD2
cdr3_aa: CASSLSETSGADTQYF
cdr3_nt: TGCGCCAGCAGCTTGTCAGAGACTAGCGGAGCAGATACGCAGTATTTT

clone_size: few
j_call: TRBJ2-7
v_call: TRBV7-2
d_call: TRBD1
cdr3_aa: CASNSGDRDEQYF
cdr3_nt: TGTGCCAGCAATTCAGGGGACAGGGACGAGCAGTACTTC